A single sample gave rise to the 10 T cell receptor beta chains below, sequenced in a study of OX40 agonist ivuxolimab in advanced cancers. The protocol was immunoSEQ multiplex PCR, while the TCRdb copy is restricted to in-frame clones and leaves out a portion. The repertoire consists of 95,000 to 100,000 clones, with roughly 80% occurring once and the leading ten covering 1.4% to 1.5%. Here the sequenced sample was CD4+ or CD8+ T cells sorted from blood, taken in a trial of the OX40 agonist ivuxolimab. The source is an adult with an advanced solid tumor such as melanoma, head and neck, liver or kidney cancer.

The V call is TRBV18, the J call TRBJ2-5; D ambiguous. The CDR3 has 12 residues. Deletions cut 3 bases from V and 4 bases from J, with 6 bases between. Looked up from germline, CDR1 is KGHSH and CDR2 is LQKENI. This CDR3 is CASSPSRETQYF. CDR3 in DNA: TGTGCCAGCTCACCGAGCCGAGAGACCCAGTACTTC.

The V gene is TRBV7-3, the J gene TRBJ2-1; 7 nucleotides agree with TRBD2. With 5 bases clipped from V and 5 bases from J, the junction kept 3 bases outside the gene matches. The germline V gene has CDR1 SGHTA and CDR2 FQGTGA. The CDR3 sequence is 13 residues long. The CDR3 reads CASSGRADNEQFF. The CDR3 DNA is TGTGCCAGCAGCGGGAGGGCCGACAATGAGCAGTTCTTC.

CDR3 nucleotide sequence: TGTGCCAGCAGCTTGGGACAGGGGAACAATTCACCCCTCCACTTT. This gives the protein CASSLGQGNNSPLHF. The chain carries TRBV5-6 and TRBJ1-6; 8 nucleotides agree with TRBD1. This CDR3 comprises 15 residues. V trimming: 0 bases; J trimming: 7 bases; junction bases outside the gene matches: 3. CDR1 and CDR2 from the germline V gene are SGHDT and YYEEEE. Variable domain in full (rest from reference TRBV5-6 and TRBJ1-6): DAGVTQSPTHLIKTRGQQVTLRCSPKSGHDTVSWYQQALGQGPQFIFQYYEEEERQRGNFPDRFSGHQFPNYSSELNVNALLLGDSALYLCASSLGQGNNSPLHFGNGTRLTVT.

V is TRBV10-3 and J is TRBJ1-1; D perhaps matches TRBD1 (5 bases). V was pared by 6 bases and J by 3 bases, with 17 bases between. Germline V gene sequence: CDR1 ENHRY, CDR2 SYGVKD. The CDR3 spans 15 residues. As DNA, the CDR3 is TGTGCCATCAGCGCGGGGGGAGGCTGGGACACTGAAGCTTTCTTT. Residues: CAISAGGGWDTEAFF.

The J gene is TRBJ1-6, the V gene TRBV19; 8 bases line up with TRBD1. This CDR3 spans 17 amino acids. The germline V gene encodes CDR1 LNHDA and CDR2 SQIVND (reference sequence). The ends lost 4 bases at V and 5 bases at J; junction bases unmatched: 10. The DNA of the CDR3 is TGTGCCAGTAGTAAAAAAGAGACAGGGGTTGATAATTCACCCCTCCACTTT. It codes for CASSKKETGVDNSPLHF.

The genes are TRBV4-1 and TRBJ2-2; D is possibly TRBD1 or TRBD2 (5 bases each). The length of the CDR3 is 15 residues. Deletions cut 6 bases from V and 2 bases from J, with 13 bases between. CDR1 is MGHRA and CDR2 is YSYEKL in the germline V gene. The CDR3 here is CASRSEGFNTGELFF. CDR3 nucleotide sequence: TGCGCCAGCAGATCTGAGGGGTTCAACACCGGGGAGCTGTTTTTT.

The chain combines TRBV7-2 with TRBJ1-5, with TRBD1 identical over 10 bases. The CDR3 has 19 residues. CDR1 SGHTA and CDR2 FQGNSA come from the germline V gene. V was clipped by 2 bases and J by 0 bases; unmatched bases: 10. The DNA for the CDR3 is TGTGCCAGCAGCTTATACGGGACAGGGGACTCTTCTAGCAATCAGCCCCAGCATTTT. Its protein is CASSLYGTGDSSSNQPQHF. The full variable domain, in which reference TRBV7-2 and TRBJ1-5 provide the parts outside the CDR3, is GAGVSQSPSNKVTEKGKDVELRCDPISGHTALYWYRQSLGQGLEFLIYFQGNSAPDKSGLPSDRFSAERTGGSVSTLTIQRTQQEDSAVYLCASSLYGTGDSSSNQPQHFGDGTRLSIL.

The genes are TRBV9 and TRBJ2-1; a weak D match, TRBD2 (6 bases). The ends were cut back, 2 bases at V and 2 bases at J, with 11 bases in the middle. Germline-derived CDR1 and CDR2 are SGDLS and YYNGEE. CDR3 length: 15 amino acids. This CDR3 is CASSVEERAYNEQFF. CDR3 bases: TGTGCCAGCAGCGTCGAGGAGCGGGCCTACAATGAGCAGTTCTTC.

The gene calls are TRBV7-6 and TRBJ2-2; D call uncertain. V was shortened by 5 bases and J by 10 bases, with 11 bases between the two germline ends. The germline V gene has CDR1 SGHVS and CDR2 FNYEAQ. The CDR3 spans 12 residues. The CDR3 DNA reads as TGTGCCAGCAGCACCAGACGCCCGGAGCTGTTTTTT. Its protein is CASSTRRPELFF.

The chain joins TRBV7-9 to TRBJ2-7; D gene ambiguous. Per the germline V gene, CDR1 is SEHNR and CDR2 is FQNEAQ (reference sequence). Trimming removed 5 bases from V and 3 bases from J, with 5 bases in between. The CDR3 has 11 amino acids. The CDR3 protein is CASSTLYEQYF. The CDR3 DNA sequence: TGTGCCAGCAGCACTCTCTACGAGCAGTACTTC.